The clone carrying this TCR beta chain was counted between two and nine times. In the authors' methods: Amplification of reference gene primers was used by the study to estimate nucleated cell counts. TCRdb's table, derived via immunoSEQ multiplex PCR, lists solely in-frame clones and lacks some. Clone size and the V and J calls come from that table; the DNA yielded D and trimming. The sample holds 100,000 to 150,000 clones, 80% seen once. The sample is drawn from a study of blood T cell repertoires in COVID-19. About the research overall: Researchers got acute and convalescent COVID-19 samples from the United States, Italy and Spain. In each case, the material was cDNA or gDNA derived from T cells, B-cell-depleted T cells, or PBMCs.

V gave up 11 bases and J gave up 4 bases; unmatched junction bases: 19. Germline V gene data show CDR1 as SNHLY and CDR2 as FYNNEI. This CDR3 is 17 amino acids long. This chain uses TRBV2 with TRBJ2-3, with 9 bases identical to TRBD1. This clonotype originated in a human donor in a cohort sampled during active COVID-19. Specimen: peripheral blood. The CDR3 sequence: CAGASGQGTIAPDTQYF. The CDR3 nucleotides are TGTGCCGGAGCATCGGGACAGGGAACTATAGCCCCAGATACGCAGTATTTT.